This TCR beta chain was observed in a study of siplizumab effects on memory and regulatory T cells (dated by TCRdb to the late 2010s). Some background on the complete study: The study looked at the effect of siplizumab, an anti-CD2 antibody, on alloreactive T-cell subsets in allogeneic mixed lymphocyte reactions made from human PBMCs.

Concerning this clone: Its antigen remains unidentified. No quality values exist for individual bases; no much larger clone is one base distant.

Sorted unstimulated T cells and proliferating T cells recovered from mixed lymphocyte reactions underwent TCRbeta CDR3 sequencing. Fresh whole blood from 9 to 11 HLA-typed healthy donors was used as the source from which PBMCs were isolated. Libraries were prepared through the immunoSEQ multiplex PCR assay. Each sample had 90,000 to 100,000 TCR templates assayed by the deep sequencing platform. Genomic DNA extracted from sorted T cells was used for TCRbeta CDR3 sequencing. The study's own analysis went as follows. The R programming language was used for the clonal analysis of the TCRbeta CDR3 data. Alloreactive CD4+ and CD8+ clones were defined by comparing unstimulated samples with post-reaction CFSE-low samples. By matching sequences to the repertoires of sorted unstimulated Treg and non-Treg cells, each alloreactive CD4+ clone was assigned a regulatory or non-regulatory origin. Drawn from immuneACCESS, this table holds only the in-frame rearrangements with V and J called that TCRdb kept. Clones are partly lost; checked studies trace under half to an unresolved V gene and leave the rest unexplained. The D gene and trimming were derived from the DNA, and the V and J assignments and clone size from that table. Here the sample has nearly 85,000 clones; roughly 94% occur a single time. Approximately 18% of the sample rests with the top ten.

The investigation overall reported the following: About 75-97% of proliferating CD4+ or CD8+ clones could not be given a naive or memory phenotype. No functional confirmation was obtained for the suppressive function of proliferating Tregs from siplizumab cultures. The cumulative frequency of alloreactive sequences traceable to unstimulated CD4+ memory T cells was significantly reduced by siplizumab. Compared with memory T cells, unstimulated naive T cells appeared more diverse, and naive cells seemed to make a substantial contribution to the alloresponse. Because sequences below about 10^-5 frequency were poorly captured, only a minor fraction of alloreactive clones could be mapped to unstimulated subsets. In reactions with siplizumab, an average of approximately 69% of mappable alloreactive CD4+ clones were Treg-derived, compared with around 30% in control reactions.

This clonotype was sampled from a human donor in good health. What was sequenced was CD8+ T cells sorted from blood.

The CDR3 protein is CASSGRPDSYEQYF. The DNA is TGTGCCAGCAGCGGGAGGCCGGACTCCTACGAGCAGTACTTC. The chain uses TRBV27 and TRBJ2-7; the junction holds 7 bases that match TRBD2. From a lookup of the germline V gene (reference sequence), CDR1 and CDR2 are MNHEY and SMNVEV. The CDR3 has 14 amino acids, counting the end cysteine and phenylalanine. Only CDR3 DNA remains: 42 bases, in frame from the first base. The junction shows trimming of 6 bases on V and 0 bases on J, and the gene matches do not reach 5 bases of it.